Listed below are T cell receptor beta chains from one sample, sequenced in a study of blood T cell repertoires in COVID-19. Repertoires were generated with immunoSEQ multiplex PCR, while TCRdb's copy carries only in-frame clones and drops some. The table has 95,000 to 100,000 clones, 90% to 95% seen once. Sequencing was done on a sample of peripheral blood. The receptors were gathered from a man aged 45-65 years with acute or convalescent COVID-19. CDR3s include the opening cysteine and the closing phenylalanine or tryptophan. The order of the fields is clone size, D gene, J gene, V gene, CDR3 protein, CDR3 DNA. D genes are given only for firm matches. The listing skips clone size in some rows; elsewhere it reads once, few, many or a size class.

>NA|TRBD1|TRBJ2-2|TRBV7-9
CASTKPGGRDTGELFF
TGTGCCAGCACCAAACCAGGGGGCCGGGATACCGGGGAGCTGTTTTTT
>NA|NA|TRBJ2-7|TRBV12-5
CASGLALYEQYF
TGTGCTAGTGGTTTGGCTTTATACGAGCAGTACTTC
>NA|TRBD1|TRBJ2-1|TRBV5-1
CASSLAVTGGDEQFF
TGCGCCAGCAGCTTGGCGGTTACAGGGGGCGATGAGCAGTTCTTC
>NA|TRBD1|TRBJ2-7|TRBV7-9
CASSLGTGRPYEQYF
TGTGCCAGCAGCTTGGGGACAGGCCGCCCCTACGAGCAGTACTTC
>NA|TRBD2|TRBJ2-5|TRBV7-2
CASSLVSGGAVETQYF
TGTGCCAGCAGCTTAGTTAGCGGGGGGGCCGTGGAGACCCAGTACTTC
>NA|TRBD1|TRBJ1-1|TRBV6-2/TRBV6-3
CASSYRGTGAVTMNTEAFF
TGTGCCAGCAGTTACAGGGGAACAGGGGCCGTTACCATGAACACTGAAGCTTTCTTT
>NA|TRBD1|TRBJ2-5|TRBV12-3/TRBV12-4
CASSFLTGAQYF
TGTGCCAGCAGTTTCTTGACAGGGGCCCAGTACTTC
>NA|TRBD2|TRBJ2-2|TRBV19
CASTIGGLAGPNTGELFF
TGTGCCAGTACCATAGGAGGACTAGCGGGCCCGAACACCGGGGAGCTGTTTTTT
>NA|TRBD1|TRBJ2-7|TRBV5-1
CASSLGLGQGSYEQYF
TGCGCCAGCAGCTTGGGGCTGGGACAGGGTTCCTACGAGCAGTACTTC
>NA|TRBD1|TRBJ1-2|TRBV28
CASSLGGQDNYGYTF
TGTGCCAGCAGTTTAGGCGGACAGGACAACTATGGCTACACCTTC
>few|NA|TRBJ2-7|TRBV5-6
CASSKDRSGEQYF
TGTGCCAGCAGCAAGGACCGGTCGGGGGAGCAGTACTTC
>once|NA|TRBJ1-5|TRBV6-5
CASSYSRGLNQPQHF
TGTGCCAGCAGTTACTCCCGGGGTCTTAATCAGCCCCAGCATTTT
>NA|TRBD1|TRBJ1-5|TRBV19
CASSDRGFVQPQHF
TGTGCCAGTAGCGACAGGGGGTTCGTGCAGCCCCAGCATTTT
>NA|TRBD1|TRBJ1-1|TRBV7-8
CASSFTGGEAFF
TGTGCCAGCAGCTTCACAGGGGGCGAAGCTTTCTTT
>NA|TRBD1|TRBJ1-3|TRBV7-2
CASSLMGQGLGNTIYF
TGTGCCAGCAGCTTAATGGGACAGGGTTTGGGAAACACCATATATTTT
>NA|NA|TRBJ2-1|TRBV7-9
CASSFRNEQFF
TGTGCCAGCAGCTTTCGCAATGAGCAGTTCTTC
>NA|TRBD1|TRBJ2-5|TRBV7-9
CASSSPTGGLETQYF
TGTGCCAGCAGCTCCCCGACAGGGGGTTTAGAGACCCAGTACTTC
>NA|TRBD1|TRBJ1-3|TRBV6-6
CASRQGARGNTIYF
TGTGCCAGTCGACAGGGGGCACGTGGAAACACCATATATTTT
>NA|NA|TRBJ1-1|TRBV5-4
CASSFWDLIRGVNTEAFF
TGTGCCAGCAGCTTTTGGGACTTAATCCGGGGGGTGAACACTGAAGCTTTCTTT
>NA|NA|TRBJ2-7|TRBV7-2
CASSPPPTGAAYEQYF
TGTGCCAGCAGCCCCCCCCCGACAGGCGCTGCCTACGAGCAGTACTTC
>few|TRBD2|TRBJ2-7|TRBV7-8
CASSPALAGQRGEQYF
TGTGCCAGCAGCCCCGCCTTAGCGGGGCAGAGAGGCGAGCAGTACTTC
>NA|NA|TRBJ2-5|TRBV5-8
CASSSPGSETQYF
TGTGCCAGCAGCTCCCCGGGGTCAGAGACCCAGTACTTC
>NA|NA|TRBJ2-1|TRBV18
CASSLDFSSYNEQFF
TGTGCCAGCTCACTGGACTTTAGCTCCTACAATGAGCAGTTCTTC
>NA|NA|TRBJ1-1|TRBV4-1
CASGHGRGSTEAFF
TGCGCCAGCGGCCATGGGAGAGGAAGCACTGAAGCTTTCTTT
>NA|TRBD1|TRBJ1-2|TRBV5-1
CASSLAGTGTGYYGYTF
TGCGCCAGCAGCTTGGCCGGGACAGGGACAGGGTACTATGGCTACACCTTC
>NA|NA|TRBJ1-1|TRBV6-5
CASSSVATTWTEAFF
TGTGCCAGCAGTTCCGTCGCAACCACATGGACTGAAGCTTTCTTT
>NA|TRBD1|TRBJ2-5|TRBV5-4
CASSLGQIQETQYF
TGTGCCAGCAGCCTGGGACAGATTCAAGAGACCCAGTACTTC
>once|TRBD1|TRBJ1-2|TRBV6-1
CASSDSPGQANYGYTF
TGTGCCAGCAGTGATTCGCCGGGACAGGCTAACTATGGCTACACCTTC
>NA|NA|TRBJ2-2|TRBV7-2
CASSSNGELFF
TGTGCCAGCAGCTCTAACGGGGAGCTGTTTTTT
>once|TRBD2|TRBJ2-2|TRBV5-1
CASSSHTGGTNTGELFF
TGCGCCAGCAGCTCCCATACGGGGGGGACGAACACCGGGGAGCTGTTTTTT
>NA|NA|TRBJ1-1|TRBV2
CATWLWTEAFF
TGTGCCACCTGGCTGTGGACTGAAGCTTTCTTT
>NA|NA|TRBJ2-7|TRBV29-1
CSGTRGRGYEQYF
TGCAGCGGAACCAGGGGTAGGGGCTACGAGCAGTACTTC
>NA|NA|TRBJ2-7|TRBV11-2
CASSLIGEQYF
TGTGCCAGCAGCTTAATCGGCGAGCAGTACTTC
>once|TRBD2|TRBJ2-1|TRBV5-4
CASSTTLLAGGYNEQFF
TGTGCCAGCAGCACAACCCTACTAGCGGGGGGGTACAATGAGCAGTTCTTC
>NA|TRBD2|TRBJ2-5|TRBV18
CASSPGRGGRAATQYF
TGTGCCAGCTCACCGGGGCGGGGGGGCCGGGCGGCGACCCAGTACTTC
>NA|NA|TRBJ2-1|TRBV5-4
CASSFGGDFEQFF
TGTGCCAGCAGCTTCGGCGGGGACTTTGAGCAGTTCTTC
>NA|NA|TRBJ2-7|TRBV27
CASSSGNSYEQYF
TGTGCCAGCAGTTCAGGGAACTCCTACGAGCAGTACTTC
>NA|TRBD1|TRBJ1-1|TRBV7-9
CASSREGQVTEAFF
TGTGCCAGCAGCCGGGAAGGACAGGTAACTGAAGCTTTCTTT
>NA|NA|TRBJ2-6|TRBV2
CASSVQGAGANVLTF
TGTGCCAGCAGTGTACAGGGTGCCGGGGCCAACGTCCTGACTTTC
>NA|TRBD2|TRBJ2-1|TRBV9
CASSVDLAGGMNEQFF
TGTGCCAGCAGCGTAGACCTTGCGGGGGGGATGAATGAGCAGTTCTTC
>NA|NA|TRBJ1-1|TRBV4-1
CASSQAGGIGAFF
TGCGCCAGCAGCCAAGCTGGGGGGATTGGAGCTTTCTTT
>NA|NA|TRBJ1-1|TRBV2
CASSAGDTEAFF
TGTGCCAGCAGTGCGGGGGACACTGAAGCTTTCTTT
>NA|NA|TRBJ2-3|TRBV5-1
CASSFGPAENTDTQYF
TGCGCCAGCAGCTTCGGTCCAGCGGAGAACACAGATACGCAGTATTTT
>NA|TRBD1|TRBJ2-2|TRBV4-1
CASSQERDRYTGELFF
TGCGCCAGCAGCCAGGAGAGGGACAGATACACCGGGGAGCTGTTTTTT
>NA|NA|TRBJ2-7|TRBV14
CASSQDFGGEQYF
TGTGCCAGCAGCCAAGATTTCGGGGGCGAGCAGTACTTC
>NA|NA|TRBJ1-4|TRBV2
CASSEVLASGELFF
TGTGCCAGCAGTGAAGTTCTGGCATCCGGGGAACTGTTTTTT
>NA|TRBD1|TRBJ1-2|TRBV5-8
CASSWGDSGYTF
TGTGCCAGCAGCTGGGGGGACAGTGGCTACACCTTC
>NA|NA|TRBJ1-3|TRBV11-3
CASSPGQGPGNTIYF
TGTGCCAGCAGCCCTGGCCAGGGGCCTGGAAACACCATATATTTT
>NA|NA|TRBJ2-7|TRBV5-6
CASSFYGAYEQYF
TGTGCCAGCAGCTTTTACGGGGCCTACGAGCAGTACTTC
>NA|TRBD2|TRBJ2-3|TRBV7-9
CASSLGRGARDTQYF
TGTGCCAGCAGCTTAGGGCGGGGGGCCAGAGATACGCAGTATTTT
>few|NA|TRBJ1-1|TRBV6-5
CASSRARQINTEAFF
TGTGCCAGCAGTCGGGCGCGACAGATAAACACTGAAGCTTTCTTT
>NA|NA|TRBJ1-5|TRBV7-2
CASSDPTGIEQPQHF
TGTGCCAGCAGCGACCCTACAGGGATAGAACAGCCCCAGCATTTT
>NA|NA|TRBJ2-3|TRBV20-1
CSASPGGTDTQYF
TGCAGTGCTAGTCCGGGGGGCACAGATACGCAGTATTTT